This T cell receptor (beta chain) is from a study of shared clonotypes between healthy human individuals. Study-wide findings and caveats: Inspection by rarefaction showed sorted-subset sequencing to be incomplete despite large depth.

Notes on this clone: Its cognate antigen is unknown.

The repertoire was sequenced with immunoSEQ multiplex PCR; TCRdb's copy has only in-frame clones and lacks some. The sample has hundreds of thousands of clones, around four fifths seen once; the top ten hold about 10%. The CDR3 is made up of 14 amino acids. Germline CDR1 and CDR2: SGHRS and YFSETQ. The V gene lost 6 bases and the J gene lost 0 bases, with 9 bases spanning the gap. What was sequenced was memory CD4+ T cells sorted from blood. Subset: CD45RA-negative fraction. This receptor was obtained from a man in his thirties or forties in good health. The chain recombines TRBV5-1 with TRBJ2-2; tentative D call: TRBD2 (6 bases). The CDR3 region is CASTGRTNTGELFF. DNA of the CDR3: TGCGCCAGCACTGGGAGGACGAACACCGGGGAGCTGTTTTTT.